The T cell receptor (beta chain) under discussion was sequenced for a study of identical twins. Findings of the study overall: Fewer insertions marked abundant cord blood beta clonotypes; young adult naive trended weakly, memory not at all.

Germline CDR1 and CDR2: LGHNT and FRNRAP. Germline trimming cut 8 bases from V and 0 bases from J; bases unmatched to any gene: 4. The CDR3 consists of 14 residues. This clonotype appeared a few times. Its antigen is not known. TCRdb recomputed calls from the 5' RACE reads with MiXCR, one row per CDR3 protein. The table includes fewer than 250,000 distinct CDR3 sequences, less than 20% detected once. The same specimen was also included in a second study, on T cells expressing NK-cell markers.

The chain joins TRBV12-5 to TRBJ2-1, with TRBD2 matching over 7 bases. The receptor's source is a young woman in good health. Sequenced: CD8+ T cells sorted from blood. Here the CDR3 DNA reads TGTGCTAGTCGGCGGGAGAGCTCCTACAATGAGCAGTTCTTC. This gives the protein CASRRESSYNEQFF.